This T cell receptor (beta chain) emerged from a study of shared clonotypes between healthy human individuals. General observations from the study: Collection of samples was limited to blood; tissue repertoires likely differ. Richness estimates generally favored naive over memory subsets.

Turning to this clone: The antigen is unknown.

Profiled with immunoSEQ multiplex PCR; TCRdb holds only in-frame clones, not every one. The sample lists about 1,900,000 clones; roughly 95% were seen once. V was clipped by 8 bases and J by 1 base, with 11 bases between them. The CDR3 runs 13 residues. Germline assignment: CDR1 LNHDA and CDR2 SQIVND (reference sequence). CD45RO-negative, CCR7-positively selected cells formed the naive CD8 fraction, excluding terminally differentiated effector memory CD45RA+ cells. The TCR sequence derives from a man younger than 30 in good health. This chain links TRBV19 with TRBJ1-1, with a tentative D call TRBD1 (6 bases). Sequenced input: naive CD8+ T cells sorted from blood. In DNA, the CDR3 is TGTGCCAGTGAGGGGGGCTCGAACACTGAAGCTTTCTTT. Protein product: CASEGGSNTEAFF.